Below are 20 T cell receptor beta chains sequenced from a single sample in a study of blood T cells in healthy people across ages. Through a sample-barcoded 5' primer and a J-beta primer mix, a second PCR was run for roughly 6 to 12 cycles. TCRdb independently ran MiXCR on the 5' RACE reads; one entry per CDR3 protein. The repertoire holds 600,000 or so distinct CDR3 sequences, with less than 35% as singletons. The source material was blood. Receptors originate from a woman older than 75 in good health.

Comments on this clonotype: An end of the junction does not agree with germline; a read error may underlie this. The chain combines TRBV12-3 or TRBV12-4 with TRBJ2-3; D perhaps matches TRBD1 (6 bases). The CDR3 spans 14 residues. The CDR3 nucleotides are TGTGCCAGCAACAGGGCCCCAAGCGCAGATACGCAATATTTT. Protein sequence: CASNRAPSADTQYF.

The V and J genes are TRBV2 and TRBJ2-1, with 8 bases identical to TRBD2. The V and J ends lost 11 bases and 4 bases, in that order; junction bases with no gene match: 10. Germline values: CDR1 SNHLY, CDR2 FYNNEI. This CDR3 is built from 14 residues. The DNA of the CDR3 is TGTGCCGGCGGCCCGGGACTAGGGTACAATGAGCAGTTCTTC. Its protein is CAGGPGLGYNEQFF.

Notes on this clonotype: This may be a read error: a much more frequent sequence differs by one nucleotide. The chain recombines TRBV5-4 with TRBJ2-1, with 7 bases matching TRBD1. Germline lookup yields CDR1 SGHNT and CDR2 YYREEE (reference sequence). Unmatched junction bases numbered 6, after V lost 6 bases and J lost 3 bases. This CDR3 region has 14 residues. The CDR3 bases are TGTGCCAGCACAGCGAGGGGGCGCTACAATGAGCAGTTCTTC. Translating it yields CASTARGRYNEQFF.

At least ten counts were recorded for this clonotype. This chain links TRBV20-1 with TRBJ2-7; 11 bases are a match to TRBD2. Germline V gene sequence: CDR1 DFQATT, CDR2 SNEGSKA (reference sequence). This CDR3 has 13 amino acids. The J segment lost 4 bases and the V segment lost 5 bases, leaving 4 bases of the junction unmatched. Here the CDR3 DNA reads TGCAGTGCTGCTAGCGGGGGGATTTACGAGCAGTACTTC. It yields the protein CSAASGGIYEQYF.

The CDR3 sequence is CSARGETGYLEQYF. CDR3 DNA: TGCAGTGCTAGAGGAGAGACAGGGTACCTCGAGCAGTACTTC. The rearrangement uses TRBV20-1 and TRBJ2-7; 7 nucleotides agree with TRBD1. The CDR3 length is 14 residues. Germline CDR1 DFQATT, CDR2 SNEGSKA (reference sequence). V trimming: 1 base; J trimming: 6 bases; junction bases outside the gene matches: 9.

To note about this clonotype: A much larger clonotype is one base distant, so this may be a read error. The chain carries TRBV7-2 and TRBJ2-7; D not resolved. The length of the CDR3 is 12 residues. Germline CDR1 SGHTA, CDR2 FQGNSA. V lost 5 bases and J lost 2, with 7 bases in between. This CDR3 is CASSKSPYEQYF. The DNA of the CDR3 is TGTGCCAGCAGCAAGAGTCCCTACGAGCAGTACTTC.

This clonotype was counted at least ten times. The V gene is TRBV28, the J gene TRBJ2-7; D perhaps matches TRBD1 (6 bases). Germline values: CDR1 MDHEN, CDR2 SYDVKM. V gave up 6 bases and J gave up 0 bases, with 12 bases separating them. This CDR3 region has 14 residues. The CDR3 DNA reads TGTGCCAGCAGGCAGGGGTCTGCCTCCTACGAGCAGTACTTC. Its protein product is CASRQGSASYEQYF.

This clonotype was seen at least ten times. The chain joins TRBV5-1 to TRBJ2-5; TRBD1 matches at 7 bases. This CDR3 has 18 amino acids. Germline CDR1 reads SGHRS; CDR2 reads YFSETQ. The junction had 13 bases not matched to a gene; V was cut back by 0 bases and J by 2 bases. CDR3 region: CASSLVYSGQRKQETQYF. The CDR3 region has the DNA TGCGCCAGCAGCTTGGTTTATTCGGGACAGAGAAAGCAAGAGACCCAGTACTTC.

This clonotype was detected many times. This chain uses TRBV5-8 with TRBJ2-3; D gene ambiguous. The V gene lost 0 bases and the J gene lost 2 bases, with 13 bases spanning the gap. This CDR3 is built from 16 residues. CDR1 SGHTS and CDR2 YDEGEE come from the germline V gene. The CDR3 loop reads CASSLGFDQTTDTQYF. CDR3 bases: TGTGCCAGCAGCTTGGGTTTTGACCAGACCACAGATACGCAGTATTTT. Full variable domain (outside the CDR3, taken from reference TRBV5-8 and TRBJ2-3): EAGVTQSPTHLIKTRGQQATLRCSPISGHTSVYWYQQALGLGLQFLLWYDEGEERNRGNFPPRFSGRQFPNYSSELNVNALELEDSALYLCASSLGFDQTTDTQYFGPGTRLTVL.

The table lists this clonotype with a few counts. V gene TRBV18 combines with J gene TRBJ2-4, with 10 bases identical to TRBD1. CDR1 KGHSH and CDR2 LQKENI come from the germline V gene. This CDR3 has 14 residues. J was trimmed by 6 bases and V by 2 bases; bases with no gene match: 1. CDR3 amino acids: CASSPGTGVNIQYF. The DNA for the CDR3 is TGTGCCAGCTCACCAGGGACAGGGGTAAACATTCAGTACTTC.

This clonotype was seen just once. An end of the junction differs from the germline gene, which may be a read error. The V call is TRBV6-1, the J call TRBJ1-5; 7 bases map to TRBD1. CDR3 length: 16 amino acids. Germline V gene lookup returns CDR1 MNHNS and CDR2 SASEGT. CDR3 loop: CVSSPRTGYSNQPQHF. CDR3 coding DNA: TGTGTCAGCAGTCCTCGGACAGGCTATAGCAATCAGCCCCAGCATTTT.

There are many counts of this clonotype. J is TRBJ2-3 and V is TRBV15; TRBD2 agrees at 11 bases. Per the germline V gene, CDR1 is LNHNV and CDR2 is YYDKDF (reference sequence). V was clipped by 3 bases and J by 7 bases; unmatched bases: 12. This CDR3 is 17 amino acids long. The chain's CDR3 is CATSSPLAGGPLNTQYF. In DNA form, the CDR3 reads TGTGCCACCAGCAGCCCCTTAGCGGGGGGGCCCTTGAATACGCAGTATTTT.

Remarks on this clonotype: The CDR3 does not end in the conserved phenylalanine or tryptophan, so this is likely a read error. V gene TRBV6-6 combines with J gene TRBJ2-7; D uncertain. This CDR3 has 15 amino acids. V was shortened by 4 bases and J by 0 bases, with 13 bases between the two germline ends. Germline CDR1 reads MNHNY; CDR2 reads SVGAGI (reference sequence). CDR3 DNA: TGTGCCAGCAGTTCCCCGACATTGGGCTCCTACGAGCAGTACTTA. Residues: CASSSPTLGSYEQYL.

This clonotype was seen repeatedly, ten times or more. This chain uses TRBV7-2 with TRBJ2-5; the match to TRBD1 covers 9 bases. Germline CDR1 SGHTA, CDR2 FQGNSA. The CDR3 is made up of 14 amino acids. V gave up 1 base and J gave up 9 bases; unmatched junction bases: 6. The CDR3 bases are TGTGCCAGCAGCTTAGTACAGGGGGCGGGGGCCCAGTACTTC. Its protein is CASSLVQGAGAQYF.

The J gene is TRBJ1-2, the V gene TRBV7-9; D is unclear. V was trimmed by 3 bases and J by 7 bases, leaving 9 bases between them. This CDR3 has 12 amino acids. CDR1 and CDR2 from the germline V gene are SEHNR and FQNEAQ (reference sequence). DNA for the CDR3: TGTGCCAGCAGCTTTGACTTAGGTGGCTACACCTTC. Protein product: CASSFDLGGYTF.

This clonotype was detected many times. Here the CDR3 DNA reads TGCAGTACTAAACCTTCAGGGCCGGGGTATGGCTACACCTTC. The encoded protein is CSTKPSGPGYGYTF. The V and J genes are TRBV20-1 and TRBJ1-2; D may be TRBD1 (5 bases). The CDR3 is 14 residues long. Trimming took 8 bases from V and 5 from J, leaving 21 bases between them. Germline CDR1 DFQATT, CDR2 SNEGSKA (reference sequence).

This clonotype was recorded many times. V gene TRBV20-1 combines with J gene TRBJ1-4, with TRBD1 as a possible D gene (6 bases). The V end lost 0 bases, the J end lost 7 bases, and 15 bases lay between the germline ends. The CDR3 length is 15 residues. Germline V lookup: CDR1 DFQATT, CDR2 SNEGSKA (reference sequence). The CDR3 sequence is CSARDRRQGSEKLFF. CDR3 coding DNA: TGCAGTGCTAGAGATCGGCGGCAGGGGTCTGAAAAACTGTTTTTT.

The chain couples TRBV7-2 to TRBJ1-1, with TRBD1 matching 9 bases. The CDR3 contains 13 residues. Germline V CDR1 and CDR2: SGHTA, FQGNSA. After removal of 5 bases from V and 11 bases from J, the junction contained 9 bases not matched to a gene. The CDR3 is CASSAQDRGWAFF. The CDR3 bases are TGTGCCAGCAGCGCCCAGGACAGGGGATGGGCTTTCTTT.

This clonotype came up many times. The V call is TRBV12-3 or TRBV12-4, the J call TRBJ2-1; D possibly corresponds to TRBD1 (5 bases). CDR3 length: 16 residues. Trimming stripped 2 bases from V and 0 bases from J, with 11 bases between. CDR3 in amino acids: CASSLNPGRSYNEQFF. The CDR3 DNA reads TGTGCCAGCAGTTTAAATCCAGGGCGCTCCTACAATGAGCAGTTCTTC.

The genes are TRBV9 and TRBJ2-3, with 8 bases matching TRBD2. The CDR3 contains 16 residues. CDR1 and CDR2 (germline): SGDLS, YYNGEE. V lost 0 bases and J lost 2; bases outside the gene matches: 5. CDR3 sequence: CASSVGNSGDTDTQYF. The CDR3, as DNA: TGTGCCAGCAGCGTAGGCAATAGCGGGGACACAGATACGCAGTATTTT.